Sequencing of this T cell receptor beta chain was carried out in a study of cytomegalovirus exposure and HLA in healthy donors. This CDR3 has 16 amino acids. V gave up 3 bases and J gave up 2 bases; unmatched junction bases: 7. Per the germline V gene, CDR1 is MNHEY and CDR2 is SMNVEV (reference sequence). The repertoire was sequenced with immunoSEQ multiplex PCR; TCRdb's copy has only in-frame clones and lacks some. The data contain about 63,000 clones, roughly nine tenths of them singletons. Sequencing was carried out using PBMCs. The clonotype was recovered from a woman in her late teens or twenties in good health and CMV-seronegative. J is TRBJ1-2 and V is TRBV27, with 9 bases identical to TRBD1. CDR3 nucleotide sequence: TGTGCCAGCAGTTTTTCGCCCGGACAGGGGAACTATGGCTACACCTTC. It codes for CASSFSPGQGNYGYTF.